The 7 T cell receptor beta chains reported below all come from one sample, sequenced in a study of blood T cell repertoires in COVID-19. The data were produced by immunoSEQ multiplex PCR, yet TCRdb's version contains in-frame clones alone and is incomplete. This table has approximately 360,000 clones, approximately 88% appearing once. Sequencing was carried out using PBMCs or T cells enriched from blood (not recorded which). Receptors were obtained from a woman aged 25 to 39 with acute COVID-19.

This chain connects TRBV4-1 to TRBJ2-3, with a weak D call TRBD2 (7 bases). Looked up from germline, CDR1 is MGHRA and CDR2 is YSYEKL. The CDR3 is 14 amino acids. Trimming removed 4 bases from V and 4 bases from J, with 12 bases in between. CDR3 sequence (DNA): TGCGCCAGCAGCCTAGAAGGGGGGGCAGATACGCAGTATTTT. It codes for CASSLEGGADTQYF.

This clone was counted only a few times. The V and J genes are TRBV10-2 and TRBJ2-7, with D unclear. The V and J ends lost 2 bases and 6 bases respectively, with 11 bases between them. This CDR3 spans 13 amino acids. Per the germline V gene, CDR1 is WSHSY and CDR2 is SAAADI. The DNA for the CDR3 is TGCGCCAGCAGTGAGCCCGGGTTCTTCGAGCAGTACTTC. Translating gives CASSEPGFFEQYF.

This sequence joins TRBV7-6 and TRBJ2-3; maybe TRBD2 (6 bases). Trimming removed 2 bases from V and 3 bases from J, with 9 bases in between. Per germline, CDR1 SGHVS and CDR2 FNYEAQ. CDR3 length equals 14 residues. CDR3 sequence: CASSLPGSTDTQYF. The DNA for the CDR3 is TGTGCCAGCAGCTTACCCGGGAGTACAGATACGCAGTATTTT.

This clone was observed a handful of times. In nucleotides, the CDR3 is TGTGCCATCAGTGAGCCTGGACAGGGGGACTATGGCTACACCTTC. It specifies CAISEPGQGDYGYTF. The genes are TRBV10-3 and TRBJ1-2, with 10 bases identical to TRBD1. The V segment lost 2 bases and the J segment 3 bases; nucleotides outside the gene matches: 3. The CDR3 runs 15 residues. Germline V gives CDR1 ENHRY, CDR2 SYGVKD.

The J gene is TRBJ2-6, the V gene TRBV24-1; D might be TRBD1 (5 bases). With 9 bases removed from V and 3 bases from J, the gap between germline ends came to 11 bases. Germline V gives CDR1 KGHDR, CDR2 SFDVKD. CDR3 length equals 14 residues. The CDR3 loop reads CATQVRVGANVLTF. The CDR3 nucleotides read TGTGCCACCCAAGTCAGGGTTGGGGCCAACGTCCTGACTTTC.

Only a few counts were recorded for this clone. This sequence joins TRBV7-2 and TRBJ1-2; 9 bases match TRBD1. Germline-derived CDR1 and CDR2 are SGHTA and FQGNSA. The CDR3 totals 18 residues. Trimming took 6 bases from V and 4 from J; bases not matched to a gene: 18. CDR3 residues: CASSFRITGTGPGYGYTF. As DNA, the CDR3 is TGTGCCAGCAGTTTCAGGATAACCGGGACAGGGCCCGGCTATGGCTACACCTTC.

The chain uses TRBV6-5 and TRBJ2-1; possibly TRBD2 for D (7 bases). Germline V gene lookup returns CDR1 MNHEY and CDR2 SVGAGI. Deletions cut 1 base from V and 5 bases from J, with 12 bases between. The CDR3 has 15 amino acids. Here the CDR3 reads CASSYWGGGHNEQFF. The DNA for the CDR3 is TGTGCCAGCAGTTACTGGGGGGGCGGCCACAATGAGCAGTTCTTC.